This T cell receptor (beta chain) was documented in a study of blood T cells in healthy people across ages (dated by TCRdb to the mid-2010s). For the wider study: In model experiments, roughly one uniquely barcoded TCR beta cDNA molecule per two T cells was captured by template switching. Using deep sequencing normalized with unique cDNA molecular identifiers, the study measured how TCR beta repertoire diversity changes with age. The donors were divided into four age groups: young (average about 15 years), middle-aged (around 41), aged (around 59) and long-lived (82). To avoid experimental bias, donors of different ages were randomly spread across the sequencing lanes. For two donors (one aged 18 to 29 and one aged 80 or older), the study analyzed two additional independent replicas of 1 million unique cDNA reads from the same blood draw.

Points the paper makes about the study in general: Observed TCR beta diversity per million T cells fell roughly linearly with age, and a significant reduction was already apparent by age approximately 41. Since profiling was done on bulk unsorted PBMCs, naive and antigen-experienced compartments could not be conclusively compared. Estimates of total diversity based on one million sequenced T cells were considered lower bounds and underestimates. The CMV infection status of donors was not known, potentially confounding age-related changes in expanded clonotypes. The long-lived group showed more naive CD4+ T cells, fewer expanded clones and increased TCR diversity than the aged group, suggesting age selection. There was a strong correlation between observed TCR beta diversity and the percentage of naive T cells measured by flow cytometry.

V loses 5 bases of germline sequence and J loses 6 bases, and the interval between the two ends is 4 bases. Its CDR3 holds 11 amino acids, cysteine through phenylalanine. Of the read, only the CDR3 DNA is kept; its 33 bases are in frame from base 1. Donors were 40 or so systemically healthy Caucasian individuals from Russia aged roughly 6 to 100 years. Each donor gave 8.5 to 10 milliliters of peripheral blood, collected into EDTA-treated Vacutainer tubes. PBMCs were isolated by Ficoll-Paque density-gradient centrifugation, with at least 6 million obtained per sample. Trizol reagent was used to extract total RNA from PBMCs, with at least 5.5 micrograms per sample. Naive CD45RAhigh/CD27high T cell percentages were measured by flow cytometry on a PBMC aliquot from every donor. Receptor amplification or capture employed 5' RACE. These reads were obtained on an Illumina HiSeq 2500. A second PCR of roughly 7 to 11 cycles was performed with a sample-barcoded 5' primer and a J-beta primer mix. A unique molecular identifier was introduced onto each TCR beta cDNA molecule by a template-switch 5' adaptor carrying 12 random nucleotides. Each sample yielded at least 3 million CDR3-containing paired-end reads. All of the RNA was converted into first-strand cDNA using the Mint cDNA synthesis kit, with a TRBC-specific oligonucleotide serving as the primer. All cDNA was treated with uracil-DNA glycosylase and then went through a first 18-cycle PCR with the universal primers M1SS and BC2_uni_R. On the study's bioinformatics: For normalization, 1 million high-quality reads, each with a distinct molecular identifier, were randomly selected from each sample. Reads with shared molecular identifiers were discarded instead of being binned into consensus sequences. MiTCR, run with a Q25 quality threshold and the strictest error-elimination algorithm, handled CDR3 identification, clonotype clustering and error correction. A nonparametric unseen species model with Euler transformation was used to estimate a lower bound on total TCR beta diversity. The public reads were reanalyzed by TCRdb: fastp trimming at Q25, MiXCR alignment, in-frame beta chains only. Entries that share a CDR3 protein sequence are merged under the most common genes and DNA. These V and J calls are TCRdb output, not the study's own analysis. This sample gives roughly 800,000 distinct CDR3 sequences in total; about 36% of them show up just once. Over 10% of the sample goes to the ten largest clones.

In its sample, this clonotype was seen many times. The clone's antigen remains unknown. No qualities accompany the bases; no much larger clone lies one base away. The receptor was isolated from a man younger than 30 in good health. The source material was blood. The sequence is built from TRBV12-3 or TRBV12-4 and TRBJ2-2, with no confidently assigned D gene. This receptor carries the CDR3 CASSPSGELFF. Here is the DNA: TGTGCCAGCAGTCCCTCCGGGGAGCTGTTTTTT.